This entry describes one T cell receptor beta chain. Some clones are missing from TCRdb's copy, which holds only in-frame ones; the method was immunoSEQ multiplex PCR. Seen here are 1.5 million to 2.5 million clones, over 85% observed once, and the top ten hold roughly 1.2%. CD45RO-negative cells were positively selected for CCR7, leaving out terminally differentiated effector memory CD45RA+ cells. The source of the sample is a study of shared clonotypes between healthy human individuals. As for the study in general: Used for every donor were three CD4 naive, three CD4 memory, two CD8 naive and one CD8 memory plate.

J gave up 11 bases and V 0 bases, and 11 bases lay outside the gene matches. Germline V lookup: CDR1 SGHRS, CDR2 YFSETQ. The CDR3 length is 16 residues. The chain recombines TRBV5-1 with TRBJ2-3; 11 bases match TRBD2. Sequencing input: naive CD8+ T cells sorted from blood. The receptor was isolated from a man aged 18-30 years in good health. The DNA for the CDR3 is TGCGCCAGCAGCTTGGCCTTGGTAGCGGGGGGGCTTGGGCAGTATTTT. As protein: CASSLALVAGGLGQYF.